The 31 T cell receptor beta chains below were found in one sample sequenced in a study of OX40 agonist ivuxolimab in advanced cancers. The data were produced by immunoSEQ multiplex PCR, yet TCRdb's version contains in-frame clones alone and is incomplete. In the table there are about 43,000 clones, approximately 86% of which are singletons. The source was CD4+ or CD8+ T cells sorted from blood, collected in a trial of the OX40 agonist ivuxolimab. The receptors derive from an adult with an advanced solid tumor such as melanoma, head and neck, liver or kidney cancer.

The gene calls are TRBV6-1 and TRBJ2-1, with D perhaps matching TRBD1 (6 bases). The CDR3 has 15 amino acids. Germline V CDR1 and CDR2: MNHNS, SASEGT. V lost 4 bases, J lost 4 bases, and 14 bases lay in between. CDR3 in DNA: TGTGCCAGCAGTGTGCTCCCAGGGGAGTACAATGAGCAGTTCTTC. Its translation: CASSVLPGEYNEQFF.

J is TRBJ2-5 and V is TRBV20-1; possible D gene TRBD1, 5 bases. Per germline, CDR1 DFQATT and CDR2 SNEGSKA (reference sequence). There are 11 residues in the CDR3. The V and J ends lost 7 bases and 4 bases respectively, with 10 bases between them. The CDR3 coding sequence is TGCAGTGGGGGCTGGGCAGAGACCCAGTACTTC. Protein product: CSGGWAETQYF.

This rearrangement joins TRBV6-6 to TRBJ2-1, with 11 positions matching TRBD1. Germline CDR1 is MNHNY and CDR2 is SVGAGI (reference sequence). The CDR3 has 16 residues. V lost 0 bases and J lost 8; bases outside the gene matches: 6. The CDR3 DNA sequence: TGTGCCAGCAGTTACTCCGGGACAGGGGGGATCGATGAGCAGTTCTTC. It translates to CASSYSGTGGIDEQFF.

CDR3 in DNA: TGTGCCAGCAGCTCAGACCCACAGGGGAGACTTTATGGCTACACCTTC. This gives the protein CASSSDPQGRLYGYTF. This sequence joins TRBV7-2 and TRBJ1-2, with 7 positions matching TRBD1. The CDR3 contains 16 residues. The trim removed 4 bases at V and 5 bases at J, leaving 13 bases unmatched. Germline loops: CDR1 SGHTA, CDR2 FQGNSA.

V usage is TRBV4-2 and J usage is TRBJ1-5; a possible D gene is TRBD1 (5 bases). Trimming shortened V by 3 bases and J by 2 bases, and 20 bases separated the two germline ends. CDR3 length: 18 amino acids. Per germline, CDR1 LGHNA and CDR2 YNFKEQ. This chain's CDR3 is CASSHRLLQGGGNQPQHF. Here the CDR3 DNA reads TGTGCCAGCAGCCATCGTTTGTTGCAGGGAGGGGGCAATCAGCCCCAGCATTTT.

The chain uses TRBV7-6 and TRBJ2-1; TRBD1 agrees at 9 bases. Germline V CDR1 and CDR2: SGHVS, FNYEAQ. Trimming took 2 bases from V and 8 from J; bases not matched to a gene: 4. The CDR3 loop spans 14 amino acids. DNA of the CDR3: TGTGCCAGCAGCTTATCGACAGGGGGGGATGAGCAGTTCTTC. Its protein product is CASSLSTGGDEQFF.

The chain's CDR3 is CATRGERDPSGANVLTF. CDR3 coding DNA: TGTGCCACCAGGGGTGAAAGAGATCCTTCTGGGGCCAACGTCCTGACTTTC. The chain combines TRBV15 with TRBJ2-6; the D is unclear. V lost 6 bases and J 1 base, leaving 16 bases between the germline ends. From germline, CDR1 is LNHNV and CDR2 YYDKDF (reference sequence). The CDR3 contains 17 residues.

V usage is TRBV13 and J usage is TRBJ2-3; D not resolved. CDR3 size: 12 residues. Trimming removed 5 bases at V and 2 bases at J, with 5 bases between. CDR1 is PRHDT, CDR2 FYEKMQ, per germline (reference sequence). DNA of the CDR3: TGTGCCAGCAGCCCATACACAGATACGCAGTATTTT. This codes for CASSPYTDTQYF.

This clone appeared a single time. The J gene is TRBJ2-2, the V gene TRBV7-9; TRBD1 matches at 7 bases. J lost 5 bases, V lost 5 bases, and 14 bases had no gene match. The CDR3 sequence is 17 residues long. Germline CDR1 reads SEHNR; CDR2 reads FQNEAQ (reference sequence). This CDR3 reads CASSHSGDSGYTGELFF. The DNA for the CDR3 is TGTGCCAGCAGCCACAGTGGGGACAGTGGGTATACCGGGGAGCTGTTTTTT.

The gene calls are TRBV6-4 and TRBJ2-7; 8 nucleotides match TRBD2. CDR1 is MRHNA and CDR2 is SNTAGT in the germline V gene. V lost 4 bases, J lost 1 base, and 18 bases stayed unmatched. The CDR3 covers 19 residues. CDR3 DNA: TGTGCCAGCAGTGCCCCAAAGGCGGGGGGTGATCATCCTTCCTACGAGCAGTACGTC. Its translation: CASSAPKAGGDHPSYEQYV.

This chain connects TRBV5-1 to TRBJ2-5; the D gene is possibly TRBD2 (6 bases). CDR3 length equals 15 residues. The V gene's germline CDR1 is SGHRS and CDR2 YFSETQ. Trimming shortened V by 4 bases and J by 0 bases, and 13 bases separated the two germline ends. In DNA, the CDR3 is TGCGCCAGCAGCGGGGACGCGGGGAACCAAGAGACCCAGTACTTC. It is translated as CASSGDAGNQETQYF.

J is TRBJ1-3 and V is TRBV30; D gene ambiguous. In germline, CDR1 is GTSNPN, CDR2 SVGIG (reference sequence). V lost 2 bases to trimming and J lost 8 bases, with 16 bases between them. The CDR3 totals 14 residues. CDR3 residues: CAWSSGSDGDTIYF. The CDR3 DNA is TGTGCCTGGAGTTCGGGGAGCGACGGTGACACCATATATTTT.

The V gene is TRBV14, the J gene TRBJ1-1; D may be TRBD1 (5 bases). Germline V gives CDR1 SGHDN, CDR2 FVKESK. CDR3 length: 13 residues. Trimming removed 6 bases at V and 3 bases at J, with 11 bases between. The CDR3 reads CASRGGGDTEAFF. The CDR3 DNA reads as TGTGCCAGCAGGGGGGGAGGGGACACTGAAGCTTTCTTT.

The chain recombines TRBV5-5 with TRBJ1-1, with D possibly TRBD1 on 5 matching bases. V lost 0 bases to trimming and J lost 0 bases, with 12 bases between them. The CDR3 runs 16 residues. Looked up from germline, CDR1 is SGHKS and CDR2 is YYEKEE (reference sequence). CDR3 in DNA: TGTGCCAGCAGCTTGGGGGCAGGGTGGATGAACACTGAAGCTTTCTTT. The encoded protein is CASSLGAGWMNTEAFF.

CDR3 amino acids: CASSLEGVSYNSPLHF. CDR3 sequence (DNA): TGTGCCAGCAGCTTAGAGGGCGTCTCCTATAATTCACCCCTCCACTTT. The V call is TRBV11-2, the J call TRBJ1-6, with unresolved D. This CDR3 spans 16 amino acids. Germline CDR1 reads SGHAT; CDR2 reads FQNNGV. Trimming took 0 bases from V and 0 from J, leaving 6 bases between them.

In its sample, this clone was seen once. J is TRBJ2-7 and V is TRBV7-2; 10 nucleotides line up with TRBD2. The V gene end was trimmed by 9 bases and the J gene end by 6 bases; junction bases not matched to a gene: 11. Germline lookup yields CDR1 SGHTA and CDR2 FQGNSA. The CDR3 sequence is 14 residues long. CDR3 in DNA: TGTGCCAGTCTCATAGCGGGAGGCTTGGCCGAGCAGTACTTC. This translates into CASLIAGGLAEQYF.

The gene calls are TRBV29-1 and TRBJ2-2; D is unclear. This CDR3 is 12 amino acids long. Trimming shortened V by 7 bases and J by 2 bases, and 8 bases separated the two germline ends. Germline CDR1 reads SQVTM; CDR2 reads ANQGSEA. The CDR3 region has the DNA TGCAGCGCCGTGGGCAACACCGGGGAGCTGTTTTTT. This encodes CSAVGNTGELFF.

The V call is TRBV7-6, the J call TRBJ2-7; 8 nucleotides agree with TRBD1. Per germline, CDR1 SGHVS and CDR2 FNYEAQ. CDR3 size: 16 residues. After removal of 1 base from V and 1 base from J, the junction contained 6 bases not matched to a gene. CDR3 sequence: CASSLDGQGGSYEQYF. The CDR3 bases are TGTGCCAGCAGCTTAGACGGACAGGGAGGTTCCTACGAGCAGTACTTC. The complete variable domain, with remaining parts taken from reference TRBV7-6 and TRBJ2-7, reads GAGVSQSPRYKVTKRGQDVALRCDPISGHVSLYWYRQALGQGPEFLTYFNYEAQQDKSGLPNDRFSAERPEGSISTLTIQRTEQRDSAMYRCASSLDGQGGSYEQYFGPGTRLTVT.

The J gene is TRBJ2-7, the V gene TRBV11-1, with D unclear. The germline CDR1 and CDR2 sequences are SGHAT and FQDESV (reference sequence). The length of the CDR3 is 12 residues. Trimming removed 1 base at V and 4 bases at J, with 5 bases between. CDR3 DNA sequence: TGTGCCAGCAGCTTAGACGGATACGAGCAGTACGTC. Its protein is CASSLDGYEQYV.

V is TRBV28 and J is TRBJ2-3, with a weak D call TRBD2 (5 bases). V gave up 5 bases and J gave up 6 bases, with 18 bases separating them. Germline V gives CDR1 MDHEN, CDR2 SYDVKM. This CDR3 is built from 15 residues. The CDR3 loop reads CASSVLGEGADTQYF. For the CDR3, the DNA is TGTGCCAGCAGTGTTTTAGGAGAGGGAGCGGATACGCAGTATTTT. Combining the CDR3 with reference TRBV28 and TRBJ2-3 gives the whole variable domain DVKVTQSSRYLVKRTGEKVFLECVQDMDHENMFWYRQDPGLGLRLIYFSYDVKMKEKGDIPEGYSVSREKKERFSLILESASTNQTSMYLCASSVLGEGADTQYFGPGTRLTVL.

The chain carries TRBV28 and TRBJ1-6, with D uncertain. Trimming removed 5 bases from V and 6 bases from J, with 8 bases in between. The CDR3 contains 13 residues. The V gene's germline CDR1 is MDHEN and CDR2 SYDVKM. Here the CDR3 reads CASSQMGNSPLHF. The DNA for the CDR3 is TGTGCCAGCAGTCAGATGGGTAATTCACCCCTCCACTTT.

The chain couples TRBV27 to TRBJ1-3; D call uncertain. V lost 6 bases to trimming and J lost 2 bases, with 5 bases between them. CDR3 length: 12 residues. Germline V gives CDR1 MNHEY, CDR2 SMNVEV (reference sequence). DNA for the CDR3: TGTGCCAGCAGGGGCCCTGGAAACACCATATATTTT. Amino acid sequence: CASRGPGNTIYF.

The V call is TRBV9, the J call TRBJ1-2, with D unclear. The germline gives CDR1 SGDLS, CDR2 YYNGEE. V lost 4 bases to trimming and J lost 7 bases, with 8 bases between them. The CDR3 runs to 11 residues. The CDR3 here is CASSSSRGYTF. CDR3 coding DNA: TGTGCCAGCAGCTCAAGCCGTGGCTACACCTTC.

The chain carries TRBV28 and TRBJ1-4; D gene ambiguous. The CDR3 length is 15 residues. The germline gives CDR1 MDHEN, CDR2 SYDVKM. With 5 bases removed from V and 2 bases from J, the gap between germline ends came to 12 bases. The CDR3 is CASSPRVNTNEKLFF. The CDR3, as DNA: TGTGCCAGCAGTCCCCGCGTAAATACTAATGAAAAACTGTTTTTT.

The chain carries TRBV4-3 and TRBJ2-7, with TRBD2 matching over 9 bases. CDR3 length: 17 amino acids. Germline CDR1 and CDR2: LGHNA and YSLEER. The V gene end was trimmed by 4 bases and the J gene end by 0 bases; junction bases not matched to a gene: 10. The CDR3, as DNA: TGCGCCAGCAGCCTTGAAGTAGCGGGAGAAGCCTCCTACGAGCAGTACTTC. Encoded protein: CASSLEVAGEASYEQYF.

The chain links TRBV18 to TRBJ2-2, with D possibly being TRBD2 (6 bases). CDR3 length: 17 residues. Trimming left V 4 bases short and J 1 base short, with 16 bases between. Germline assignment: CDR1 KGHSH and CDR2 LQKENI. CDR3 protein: CASSQTPGVGNTGELFF. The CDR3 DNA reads TGTGCCAGCTCACAAACCCCGGGAGTCGGGAACACCGGGGAGCTGTTTTTT. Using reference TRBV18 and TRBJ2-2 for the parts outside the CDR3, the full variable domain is NAGVMQNPRHLVRRRGQEARLRCSPMKGHSHVYWYRQLPEEGLKFMVYLQKENIIDESGMPKERFSAEFPKEGPSILRIQQVVRGDSAAYFCASSQTPGVGNTGELFFGEGSRLTVL.

In DNA form, the CDR3 reads TGTGCCAGCAGCTTAGCGCTAGCGGGGGGTCATGAGCAGTTCTTC. This encodes CASSLALAGGHEQFF. This chain joins TRBV7-7 and TRBJ2-1, with TRBD2 matching over 11 bases. Trimming cost V 0 bases and J 8 bases; bases outside gene matches: 3. CDR1 is SSHAT and CDR2 is FNYEAQ in the germline V gene (reference sequence). This CDR3 is 15 amino acids long.

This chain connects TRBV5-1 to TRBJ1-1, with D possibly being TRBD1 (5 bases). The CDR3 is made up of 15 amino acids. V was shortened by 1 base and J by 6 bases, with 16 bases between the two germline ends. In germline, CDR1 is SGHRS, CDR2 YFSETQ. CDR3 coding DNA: TGCGCCAGCAGCTTGTCGCAGGGTTCAGTGGCTGAAGCTTTCTTT. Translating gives CASSLSQGSVAEAFF.

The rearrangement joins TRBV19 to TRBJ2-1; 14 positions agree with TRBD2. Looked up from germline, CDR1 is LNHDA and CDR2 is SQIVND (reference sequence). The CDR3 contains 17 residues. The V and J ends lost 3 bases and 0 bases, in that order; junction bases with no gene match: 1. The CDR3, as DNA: TGTGCCAGTAGTATCGGGACTAGCGGGAGCTCCTACAATGAGCAGTTCTTC. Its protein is CASSIGTSGSSYNEQFF.

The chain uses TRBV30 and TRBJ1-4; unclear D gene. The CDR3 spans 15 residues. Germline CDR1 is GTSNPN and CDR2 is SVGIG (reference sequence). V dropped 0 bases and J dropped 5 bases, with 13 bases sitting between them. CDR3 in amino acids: CAWSVGIMGNEKLFF. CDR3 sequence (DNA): TGTGCCTGGAGTGTTGGCATAATGGGGAATGAAAAACTGTTTTTT.

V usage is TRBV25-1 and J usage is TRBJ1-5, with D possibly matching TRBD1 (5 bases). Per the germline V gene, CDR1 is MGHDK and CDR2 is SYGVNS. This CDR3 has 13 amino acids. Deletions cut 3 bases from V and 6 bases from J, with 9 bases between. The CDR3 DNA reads TGTGCCAGCAGTGATGGGGGGGTTCAGCCCCAGCATTTT. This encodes CASSDGGVQPQHF.